The sequence of this T cell receptor (beta chain) was determined in a study of T cells after yellow fever vaccination (dated by TCRdb to the late 2010s). Study-wide context: Libraries from fractions with low cell numbers were prepared with the SMART-Seq v4 Ultra Low Input RNA kit. To track T-cell clones before and after primary and booster YFV17D yellow fever vaccination, bulk TCR alpha and beta repertoires were sequenced longitudinally. Blood samples were taken at several timepoints before and after primary and secondary immunization, and bulk PBMC replicates and cell subsets were isolated. Two healthy male donors, one aged 18 to 30 and one aged 30 to 40 years, made up the cohort. Findings and caveats that apply to the study as a whole: The secondary T-cell response was found to be weaker but faster than the primary response, with a peak reached on day 5 rather than on day 15. Most clones expanded after primary vaccination (about 96% of CD4 and roughly 90% of CD8) were re-detected after the booster, suggesting that broad memory maintenance occurred. A small share of clonotypes occurred in both CD4 and CD8 compartments, likely arising from convergent recombination. Computational filtering was required because FACS-sorted repertoires could contain abundant contaminating clonotypes from the bulk population. Only two donors were included in the study, so the extent to which the findings can be generalized is limited.

Inclusive of the bounding cysteine and phenylalanine, the CDR3 is 11 residues long. The only DNA kept is the CDR3, 33 bases in frame from the first base. CDR1 and CDR2 were assigned from the germline V gene (reference sequence) as DFQATT and SNEGSKA. The germline ends are 14 bases apart after V is trimmed by 8 bases and J by 6 bases. To note about this clonotype: Its target antigen remains unknown. No per-base quality is available; no much larger clone lies one base away.

The intended sense of this specimen's treatment or condition label: live attenuated yellow fever vaccine strain. PBMCs were isolated from peripheral blood using a standard Ficoll-Paque protocol. Dynabeads CD4 and CD8 positive selection kits were used to isolate CD4 and CD8 T-cell fractions. RNA was extracted with TriZol from bulk PBMCs, CD4 and CD8 fractions, and dextramer-positive and dextramer-negative fractions. Synthesis of TCR cDNA relied on 5'RACE template switching, a step that introduced a universal primer site along with unique molecular identifiers. cDNA synthesis was primed from both the TCR alpha and TCR beta constant segments. Library amplification involved two PCR steps, and the second step added sample barcodes and sequencing adapters. Libraries were sequenced on Illumina HiSeq 2500 (2x100 bp) or NovaSeq (2x150 bp). As for the authors' bioinformatics: MIGEC was used to demultiplex reads and collapse the reads into UMI consensus sequences, and MiXCR was used for V(D)J alignment. Vaccine-responding clonotypes were defined with edgeR using replicate PBMC samples, requiring FDR below 0.01 and a log2 fold change above 5 up to day 15. CD4 or CD8 identity was assigned to each bulk clonotype according to whether the clonotype was present at higher abundance in the sequenced CD4 repertoire or the sequenced CD8 repertoire. TCRdb cleaned the public reads at Q25 with fastp, built clones with MiXCR and kept in-frame beta chains. CDR3 protein sequences are deduplicated, and each keeps its most common genes and DNA. TCRdb's processing, not the authors', yielded these V and J calls. This sample holds over 120,000 distinct CDR3 sequences; approximately 6.6% were observed only once. The top ten hold more than 0.55% of the sample.

This sequence was found in a young man who received the YFV17D yellow fever vaccine. The specimen comprised CD4+ T cells sorted from PBMCs, sampled 10 days after the yellow fever booster vaccination. The chain employs TRBV20-1 and TRBJ2-7; the D segment cannot be called with confidence. The CDR3 corresponds to CSHLESSEQYF. The sequence in DNA is TGCAGTCACCTAGAGAGCTCCGAGCAGTACTTC.